This T cell receptor beta chain was obtained from a study of blood T cell repertoires in COVID-19. Study-wide background: From the United States, Italy and Spain came samples of acute and convalescent COVID-19.

Trimming at V came to 5 bases and at J to 9 bases, leaving 8 bases not matched to a gene. The germline V gene has CDR1 LNHDA and CDR2 SQIVND (reference sequence). This CDR3 spans 16 amino acids. All recovered Cohort 3 donors got two negative PCRs, got clearance, or saw symptom resolution. Methods used by the authors: Amplification with reference gene primers provided the estimates of nucleated cell counts. Here immunoSEQ multiplex PCR was the method, and the copy in TCRdb shows in-frame clones only, minus some. D and trimming come from the DNA, and the V and J calls and clone size come from that table. The repertoire holds 200,000 to 300,000 clones, with 86% as singletons.

This TCR was recovered from a woman in her late teens or twenties who had recovered from COVID-19. Sequenced input: PBMCs or T cells enriched from blood (not recorded which). J is TRBJ2-2 and V is TRBV19, with 14 bases matching TRBD2. The CDR3 bases are TGTGCCAGTAGTCTGGGACTAGCGGGAGCGATGAGGGAGCTGTTTTTT. This gives the protein CASSLGLAGAMRELFF.